Presented here are 2 T cell receptor beta chains from one specimen sequenced in a study of glioma-infiltrating T cells. Using RNA template, CDR3s of TCR alpha and beta were amplified with iRepertoire arm-PCR. TCRdb processed the multiplex PCR reads anew with MiXCR; each CDR3 protein has one entry. This table holds roughly 200,000 distinct CDR3 sequences, about 40% found once. Sequenced: glioma tissue, nonneoplastic brain tissue, or PBMCs (not recorded which). The receptors were gathered from a human donor with low-grade glioma or glioblastoma, undergoing nonglioma brain surgery, or in good health (not recorded which).

As to this clonotype: A junction boundary mismatches the germline segment, possibly from a read error. V gene TRBV19 combines with J gene TRBJ2-1; D is unresolved. There are 12 residues in the CDR3. The germline gives CDR1 LNHDA, CDR2 SQIVND (reference sequence). CDR3 coding DNA: TGTACCAGTAGTATGCCGGGCAATGAGCAGTTCTTC. Its protein is CTSSMPGNEQFF.

This clonotype is a singleton in its sample. This chain joins TRBV12-3 or TRBV12-4 and TRBJ2-1; 12 nucleotides align to TRBD2. The V and J ends lost 5 bases and 4 bases, in that order; junction bases with no gene match: 6. The length of the CDR3 is 16 residues. This CDR3 is CASSVTSGGSYNEQFF. DNA for the CDR3: TGTGCCAGCAGTGTAACTAGCGGGGGGTCTTACAATGAGCAGTTCTTC.